The present TCR beta chain was sequenced within a study of T-cell reconstitution after alpha-beta-depleted transplantation in children. The library targeted TCRbeta and was prepared with unique molecular identifiers. TCRdb reprocessed the PCR reads with MiXCR, giving one entry per CDR3 protein. The table includes under 450,000 distinct CDR3 sequences, about an eighth detected once. After removal of 5 bases from V and 10 bases from J, the junction contained 14 bases not matched to a gene. The CDR3 consists of 16 residues. CDR1 is SEHNR, CDR2 FQNEAQ, per germline (reference sequence). This clonotype appeared many times.

The sequenced sample was PBMCs, obtained from the stem cell graft. This receptor was taken from a human donor who donated a stem cell graft to a child with Fanconi anemia. The chain has TRBV7-9 and TRBJ1-6, with 7 nucleotides matching TRBD1. The CDR3 here is CASSGSQTGTDSPLHF. CDR3 in DNA: TGTGCCAGCAGCGGATCCCAGACAGGGACGGACTCACCCCTCCACTTT.